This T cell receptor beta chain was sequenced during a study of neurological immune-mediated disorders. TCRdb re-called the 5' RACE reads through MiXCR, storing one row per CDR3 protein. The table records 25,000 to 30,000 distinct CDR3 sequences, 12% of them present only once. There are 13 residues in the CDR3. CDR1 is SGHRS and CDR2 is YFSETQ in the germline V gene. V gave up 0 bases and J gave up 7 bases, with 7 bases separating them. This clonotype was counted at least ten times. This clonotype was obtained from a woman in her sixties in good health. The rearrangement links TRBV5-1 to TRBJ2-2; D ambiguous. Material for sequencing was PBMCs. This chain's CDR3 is CASSLDTNGELFF. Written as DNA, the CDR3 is TGCGCCAGCAGCTTGGACACTAACGGGGAGCTGTTTTTT. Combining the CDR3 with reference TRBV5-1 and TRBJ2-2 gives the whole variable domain KAGVTQTPRYLIKTRGQQVTLSCSPISGHRSVSWYQQTPGQGLQFLFEYFSETQRNKGNFPGRFSGRQFSNSRSEMNVSTLELGDSALYLCASSLDTNGELFFGEGSRLTVL.